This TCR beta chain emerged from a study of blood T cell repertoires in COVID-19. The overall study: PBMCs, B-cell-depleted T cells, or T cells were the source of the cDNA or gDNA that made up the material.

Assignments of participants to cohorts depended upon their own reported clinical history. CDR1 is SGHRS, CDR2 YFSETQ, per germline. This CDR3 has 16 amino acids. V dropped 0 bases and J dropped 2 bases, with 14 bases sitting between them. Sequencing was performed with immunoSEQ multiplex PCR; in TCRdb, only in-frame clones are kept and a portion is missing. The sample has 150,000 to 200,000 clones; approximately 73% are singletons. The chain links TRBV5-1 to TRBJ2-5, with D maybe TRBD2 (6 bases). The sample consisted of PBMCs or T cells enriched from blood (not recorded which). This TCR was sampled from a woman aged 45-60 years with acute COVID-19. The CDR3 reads CASSLGLAGRQETQYF. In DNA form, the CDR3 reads TGCGCCAGCAGCTTGGGCCTCGCGGGGAGGCAAGAGACCCAGTACTTC. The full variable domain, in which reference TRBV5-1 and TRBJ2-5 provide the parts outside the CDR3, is KAGVTQTPRYLIKTRGQQVTLSCSPISGHRSVSWYQQTPGQGLQFLFEYFSETQRNKGNFPGRFSGRQFSNSRSEMNVSTLELGDSALYLCASSLGLAGRQETQYFGPGTRLLVL.